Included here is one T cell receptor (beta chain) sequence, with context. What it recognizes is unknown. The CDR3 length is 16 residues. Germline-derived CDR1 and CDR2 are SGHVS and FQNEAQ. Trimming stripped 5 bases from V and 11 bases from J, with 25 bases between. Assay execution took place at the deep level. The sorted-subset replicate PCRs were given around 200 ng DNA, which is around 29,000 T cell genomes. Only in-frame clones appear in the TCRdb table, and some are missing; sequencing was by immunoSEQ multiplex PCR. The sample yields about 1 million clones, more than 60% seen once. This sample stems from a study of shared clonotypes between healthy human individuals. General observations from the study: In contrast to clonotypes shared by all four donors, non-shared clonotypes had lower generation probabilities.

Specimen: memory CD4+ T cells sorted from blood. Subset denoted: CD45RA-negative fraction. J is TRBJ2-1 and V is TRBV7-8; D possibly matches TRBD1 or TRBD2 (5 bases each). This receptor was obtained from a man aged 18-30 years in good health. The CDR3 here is CASSPRPEELTGQQFF. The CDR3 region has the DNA TGTGCCAGCAGCCCCCGGCCGGAAGAATTAACGGGACAGCAGTTCTTC.